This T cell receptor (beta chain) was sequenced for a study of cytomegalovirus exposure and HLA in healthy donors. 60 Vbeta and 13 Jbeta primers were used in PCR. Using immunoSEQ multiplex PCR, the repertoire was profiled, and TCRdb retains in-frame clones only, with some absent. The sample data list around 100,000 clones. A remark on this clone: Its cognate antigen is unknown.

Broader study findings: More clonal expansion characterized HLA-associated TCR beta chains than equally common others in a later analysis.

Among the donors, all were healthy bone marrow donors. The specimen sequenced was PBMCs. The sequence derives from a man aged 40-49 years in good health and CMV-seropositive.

As DNA, the CDR3 is TGTGCCAGCAGCTTAGGGTCAGGGGGTCAAGAGACCCAGTACTTC. It encodes CASSLGSGGQETQYF. This chain links TRBV7-3 with TRBJ2-5; 7 bases are a match to TRBD1. The V gene's germline CDR1 is SGHTA and CDR2 FQGTGA. V trimming: 2 bases; J trimming: 2 bases; junction bases outside the gene matches: 5. The CDR3 totals 15 residues.